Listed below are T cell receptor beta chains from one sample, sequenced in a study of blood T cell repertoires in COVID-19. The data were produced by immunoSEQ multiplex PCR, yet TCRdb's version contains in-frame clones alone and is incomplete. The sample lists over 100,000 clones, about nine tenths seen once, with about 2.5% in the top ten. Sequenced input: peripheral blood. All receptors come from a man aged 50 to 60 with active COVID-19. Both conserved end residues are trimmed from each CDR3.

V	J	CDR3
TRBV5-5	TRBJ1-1	ASSLDLQGTEAF
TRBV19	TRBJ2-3	ASSIDSGLAPDTQY
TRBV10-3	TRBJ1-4	AISESKGMGEKLF
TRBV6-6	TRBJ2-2	ASSKTGLIRPLTNTGELF
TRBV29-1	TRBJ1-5	SVEVEGRTQH
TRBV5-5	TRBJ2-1	ASSIRDSSYNEQF
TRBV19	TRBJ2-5	ASSIPGGTQY
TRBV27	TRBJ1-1	ASSSFLMSEAF
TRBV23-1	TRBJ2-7	ASSQSYRGGPPQQY
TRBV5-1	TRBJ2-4	ASSFGTGNIQY
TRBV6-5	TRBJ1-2	ASSTQGANYGYT
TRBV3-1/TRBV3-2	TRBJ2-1	ASSQGAGSYNEQF
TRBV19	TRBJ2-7	AGHRAFGEQY
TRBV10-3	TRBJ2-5	AISDSRGAGETQY
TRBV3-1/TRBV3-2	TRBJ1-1	ASSQVGPYNTEAF
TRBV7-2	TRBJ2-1	ASSLRSGSYNEQF
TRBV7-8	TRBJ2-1	ASSTATGYYNEQF
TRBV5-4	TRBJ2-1	ASSSGTPSYEQF
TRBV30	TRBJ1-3	AWSRAGQYGNTIY
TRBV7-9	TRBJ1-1	ASSLIENTEAF
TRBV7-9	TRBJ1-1	ASSTRGDDTEAF
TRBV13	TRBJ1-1	ASSLPGHIPEAF
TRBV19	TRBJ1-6	ASSLSRVDLGSPLH
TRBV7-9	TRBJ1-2	ASSPRLSSPSPTNYGYT
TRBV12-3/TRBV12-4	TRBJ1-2	ASNPGVGYGYT
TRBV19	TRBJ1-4	ASNRGQGLSEKLF
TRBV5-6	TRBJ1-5	ASSLERGLQH
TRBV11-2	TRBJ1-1	ASSRSNRNTEAF
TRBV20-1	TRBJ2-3	SASLTGKDTQY
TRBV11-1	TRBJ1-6	ASSSGQGSSPLH
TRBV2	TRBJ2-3	ASRPRTGGYSTDTQY
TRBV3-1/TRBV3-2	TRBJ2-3	ASSQTSSDTQY
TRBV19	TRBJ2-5	ASTVSGGAETQY
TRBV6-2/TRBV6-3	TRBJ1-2	ASSYAVTNYGYT
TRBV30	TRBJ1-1	AWNRGLNTEAF
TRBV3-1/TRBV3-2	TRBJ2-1	ASSQGSEQF
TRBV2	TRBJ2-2	ASSVGRVGGELF
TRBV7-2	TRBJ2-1	ASIQTTGGNEQF
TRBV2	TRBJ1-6	ASNPRGLGGMNSPLH
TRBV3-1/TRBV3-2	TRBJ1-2	ASSQEDSPSNGYT
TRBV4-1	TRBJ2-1	ASSHSRLASGPEQF
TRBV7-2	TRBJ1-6	ASSPDRNYNSPLH
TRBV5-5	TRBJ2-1	ASSSSRWRGGQDEQF
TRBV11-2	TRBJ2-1	ASSLGPGVSYNEQF
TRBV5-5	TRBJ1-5	ASAGVSNQPQH
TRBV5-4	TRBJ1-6	ASSFEGGQRSPLH
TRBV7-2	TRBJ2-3	ASRKGSTDTQY
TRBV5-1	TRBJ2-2	ASSLGGGLGTGELF
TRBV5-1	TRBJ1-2	ASSSLTGGGGYT
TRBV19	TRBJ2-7	ASSIGTVTAYEQY
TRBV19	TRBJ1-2	ASPGEGDGGYT
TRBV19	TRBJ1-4	ASSIREQPNEKLF